This entry features one TCR beta chain sequence. The data were obtained in a study of blood T cell repertoires in COVID-19. Study context: The United States, Italy and Spain were the sources of the acute and convalescent COVID-19 samples. T cells, B-cell-depleted T cells, or PBMCs supplied cDNA or gDNA.

TCRdb's copy holds only in-frame clones and misses some; the assay was immunoSEQ multiplex PCR. The table includes some 280,000 clones, about nine tenths detected once. The CDR3 runs 16 residues. Trimming removed 2 bases from V and 3 bases from J; junction bases left unmatched: 6. Germline CDR1 MDHEN, CDR2 SYDVKM. J is TRBJ2-2 and V is TRBV28; the match to TRBD1 covers 7 bases. This TCR derives from a woman aged 25-40 years with active or convalescent COVID-19. The source material was peripheral blood. CDR3 residues: CASSLPHGTDTGELFF. Here the CDR3 DNA reads TGTGCCAGCAGTTTACCCCACGGGACAGACACCGGGGAGCTGTTTTTT.